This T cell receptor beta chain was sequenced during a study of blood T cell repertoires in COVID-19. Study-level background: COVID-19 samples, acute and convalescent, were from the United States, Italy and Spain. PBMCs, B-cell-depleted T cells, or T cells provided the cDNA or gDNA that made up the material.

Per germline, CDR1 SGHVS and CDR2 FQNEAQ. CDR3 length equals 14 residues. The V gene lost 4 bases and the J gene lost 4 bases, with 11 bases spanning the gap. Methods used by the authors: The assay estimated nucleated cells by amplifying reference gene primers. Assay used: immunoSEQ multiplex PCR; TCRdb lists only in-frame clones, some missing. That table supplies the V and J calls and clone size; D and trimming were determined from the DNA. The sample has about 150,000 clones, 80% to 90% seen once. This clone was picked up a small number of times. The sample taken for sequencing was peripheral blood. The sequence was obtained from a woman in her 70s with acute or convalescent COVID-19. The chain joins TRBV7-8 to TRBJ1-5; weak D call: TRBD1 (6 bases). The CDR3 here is CASSWGGRNQPQHF. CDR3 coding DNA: TGTGCCAGCAGCTGGGGGGGCAGGAATCAGCCCCAGCATTTT.